Listed here are 7 T cell receptor beta chains from one sample, sequenced in a study of glioma-infiltrating T cells after dendritic cell vaccination. Assay used: immunoSEQ multiplex PCR; TCRdb lists only in-frame clones, some missing. The profile shows 99,000 or so clones, almost 90% of them singletons. The time point is: after dendritic cell vaccination, including at tumor progression/relapse. Here the sequenced sample was blood, taken after dendritic cell vaccination. The receptor source for this set is a human donor with glioblastoma.

The chain links TRBV4-1 to TRBJ2-3; 9 bases align to TRBD2. Germline lookup yields CDR1 MGHRA and CDR2 YSYEKL. The CDR3 spans 15 residues. The trim removed 4 bases at V and 6 bases at J, leaving 8 bases unmatched. In DNA, the CDR3 is TGCGCCAGCAGCCTAGGCGGGAGGGCGACGGATACGCAGTATTTT. As protein: CASSLGGRATDTQYF.

This clone was observed a few times. The V gene is TRBV25-1, the J gene TRBJ2-5; D may be TRBD1 (8 bases). The CDR3 extends over 16 amino acids. V lost 5 bases, J lost 2 bases, and 18 bases lay in between. The germline gives CDR1 MGHDK, CDR2 SYGVNS. The chain's CDR3 is CASSSRTGRGQETQYF. CDR3 coding DNA: TGTGCCAGCAGTTCGCGGACAGGGCGGGGGCAAGAGACCCAGTACTTC.

This chain uses TRBV6-1 with TRBJ1-2; D remains unclear. Between the trimmed V and J ends, which lost 1 base and 8 bases, there was a span of 11 bases. CDR1 is MNHNS and CDR2 is SASEGT in the germline V gene. This CDR3 is 13 amino acids long. This chain's CDR3 is CASSEVETQGYTF. CDR3 sequence (DNA): TGTGCCAGCAGTGAAGTGGAGACCCAGGGCTACACCTTC.

The rearrangement joins TRBV5-1 to TRBJ2-1; D is possibly TRBD1 (6 bases). V shed 6 bases and J shed 5 bases, with 12 bases lying between them. The CDR3 spans 13 residues. The germline V gene has CDR1 SGHRS and CDR2 YFSETQ. Here the CDR3 DNA reads TGCGCCAGCATGTACAGGGTTGACAATGAGCAGTTCTTC. Its protein product is CASMYRVDNEQFF.

This clone was seen just once. The chain joins TRBV5-1 to TRBJ2-5, with D perhaps TRBD2 (6 bases). The CDR3 is made up of 15 amino acids. The V end was cut by 4 bases, the J end by 2 bases, with 15 bases between. In germline, CDR1 is SGHRS, CDR2 YFSETQ. Here the CDR3 reads CASSDGGATQETQYF. CDR3 DNA sequence: TGCGCCAGCAGCGACGGGGGAGCAACTCAAGAGACCCAGTACTTC.

This clone was observed a few times. The rearrangement links TRBV30 to TRBJ1-3; a weak D match, TRBD1 (6 bases). CDR3 length: 16 amino acids. Trimming shortened V by 4 bases and J by 1 base, and 17 bases separated the two germline ends. Germline V gene sequence: CDR1 GTSNPN, CDR2 SVGIG (reference sequence). CDR3 sequence reads: CAWNTLTGSSGNTIYF. For the CDR3, the DNA is TGTGCCTGGAACACCCTGACAGGATCATCTGGAAACACCATATATTTT.

The gene calls are TRBV5-1 and TRBJ2-7, with D maybe TRBD1 (7 bases). Germline loops: CDR1 SGHRS, CDR2 YFSETQ. V lost 6 bases to trimming and J lost 2 bases, with 18 bases between them. This CDR3 contains 15 residues. DNA for the CDR3: TGCGCCAGCAACCCAGGCGGGACAGCAGCCTACGAGCAGTACTTC. It encodes CASNPGGTAAYEQYF.